The 11 T cell receptor beta chains below all came from one sample that was sequenced in a study of CD8+ T cells in alopecia areata. Extracted RNA was reverse transcribed, and the resulting cDNA served as sequencing template. Assay: immunoSEQ multiplex PCR; the TCRdb copy retains only in-frame clones and omits some. The sample lists about 150,000 clones, 50% to 65% occurring once. Sequencing input: CD4+ T cells sorted from blood. The receptors shown here come from a human donor in good health.

The chain employs TRBV29-1 and TRBJ2-1; 12 bases line up with TRBD2. Germline values: CDR1 SQVTM, CDR2 ANQGSEA. V lost 4 bases, J lost 2 bases, and 3 bases stayed unmatched. This CDR3 is built from 15 residues. CDR3 protein: CSVGTSGTPYNEQFF. CDR3 in DNA: TGCAGCGTTGGGACTAGCGGGACCCCCTACAATGAGCAGTTCTTC.

V gene TRBV6-5 combines with J gene TRBJ1-2; a weak D match, TRBD1 (5 bases). With 4 bases removed from V and 4 bases from J, the gap between germline ends came to 13 bases. CDR1 and CDR2 (germline): MNHEY, SVGAGI. The CDR3 runs 14 residues. The DNA for the CDR3 is TGTGCCAGCAGTTTCACGAGGGGCAGCTATGGCTACACCTTC. This codes for CASSFTRGSYGYTF.

This clone has more than one count but fewer than ten. The chain carries TRBV6-5 and TRBJ2-2; 8 positions agree with TRBD2. The CDR3 is 15 residues long. Trimming cost V 5 bases and J 4 bases; bases outside gene matches: 6. CDR1 MNHEY and CDR2 SVGAGI come from the germline V gene. This CDR3 is CASSGTAGATGELFF. CDR3 DNA: TGTGCCAGCAGTGGAACAGCGGGAGCCACCGGGGAGCTGTTTTTT.

This clone was detected only once. The chain recombines TRBV30 with TRBJ2-7; weak D call: TRBD1 (5 bases). V lost 5 bases and J 3 bases, leaving 8 bases between the germline ends. The germline V gene has CDR1 GTSNPN and CDR2 SVGIG (reference sequence). This CDR3 region has 11 residues. CDR3 amino acids: CAWSTGYEQYF. CDR3 nucleotide sequence: TGTGCCTGGTCTACAGGCTACGAGCAGTACTTC.

This chain links TRBV15 with TRBJ1-1, with D perhaps matching TRBD1 (5 bases). Germline-derived CDR1 and CDR2 are LNHNV and YYDKDF (reference sequence). The CDR3 has 16 amino acids. V was clipped by 1 base and J by 0 bases, with 12 bases between them. The DNA of the CDR3 is TGTGCCACCAGCAGAGGAAGACAGAAACTGAACACTGAAGCTTTCTTT. Translation gives CATSRGRQKLNTEAFF.

The chain is built from TRBV29-1 and TRBJ1-2; possibly TRBD1 for D (6 bases). This CDR3 is built from 12 residues. CDR1 and CDR2 (germline): SQVTM, ANQGSEA. Trimming left V 7 bases short and J 7 bases short, with 16 bases between. The CDR3 loop reads CSAPQGLGGYTF. DNA of the CDR3: TGCAGCGCTCCACAGGGCCTCGGTGGCTACACCTTC.

This clone has just a few counts. The chain joins TRBV15 to TRBJ2-1; TRBD2 agrees at 8 bases. Germline loops: CDR1 LNHNV, CDR2 YYDKDF (reference sequence). CDR3 length equals 14 residues. V lost 6 bases, J lost 7 bases, and 8 bases stayed unmatched. CDR3 amino acids: CATSLSGSRNEQFF. The CDR3 bases are TGTGCCACCAGTCTCAGCGGGAGTAGGAATGAGCAGTTCTTC.

The V call is TRBV5-4, the J call TRBJ1-2; TRBD1 might be the D (6 bases). CDR1 is SGHNT and CDR2 is YYREEE in the germline V gene (reference sequence). The V end was cut by 7 bases, the J end by 4 bases, with 17 bases between. The CDR3 sequence is 14 residues long. The CDR3 DNA is TGTGCCAGCTTCCAAGGGGGTTTTGGCTATGGCTACACCTTC. It translates to CASFQGGFGYGYTF.

V gene TRBV29-1 combines with J gene TRBJ2-1; no reliable D call. The germline V gene has CDR1 SQVTM and CDR2 ANQGSEA. Trimming left V 5 bases short and J 2 bases short, with 4 bases between. The CDR3 spans 11 residues. The CDR3 sequence is CSVIPYNEQFF. CDR3 in DNA: TGCAGCGTTATTCCCTACAATGAGCAGTTCTTC.

The chain carries TRBV4-2 and TRBJ1-2; D is ambiguous. The germline V gene has CDR1 LGHNA and CDR2 YNFKEQ. This CDR3 has 14 amino acids. V lost 3 bases to trimming and J lost 5 bases, with 13 bases between them. CDR3 coding DNA: TGTGCCAGCAGCCAGGCGGGCGATGGATATGGCTACACCTTC. Translating it yields CASSQAGDGYGYTF.

This rearrangement joins TRBV29-1 to TRBJ1-5; D remains unclear. CDR3 size: 12 residues. Germline-derived CDR1 and CDR2 are SQVTM and ANQGSEA. The V end was cut by 6 bases, the J end by 4 bases, with 10 bases between. This CDR3 is CSVQDGNQPQHF. CDR3 coding DNA: TGCAGCGTCCAGGACGGTAATCAGCCCCAGCATTTT.